This TCR beta chain is drawn from a study of cytomegalovirus exposure and HLA in healthy donors. Overall study results and limits: Researchers had no immune exposure information except CMV serostatus available.

In regard to this clone: The antigen remains unidentified.

This CDR3 is 15 amino acids long. With 3 bases removed from V and 3 bases from J, the gap between germline ends came to 16 bases. Germline CDR1 reads SGHKS; CDR2 reads YYEKEE (reference sequence). The PCR made use of 60 Vbeta and 13 Jbeta primers. Sequenced by immunoSEQ multiplex PCR; TCRdb stores in-frame clones only, minus some. This sample carries some 150,000 clones, around 79% of them seen once, and the ten largest clones take 3% to 4%. The chain uses TRBV5-5 and TRBJ2-7; perhaps TRBD1 as D (6 bases). The sample was PBMCs. This sequence originates from a human donor in good health. The CDR3 loop reads CASSYEDSSFYEQYF. CDR3 nucleotides: TGTGCCAGCAGCTACGAGGACAGTAGTTTCTACGAGCAGTACTTC.